The 15 T cell receptor beta chains presented below share a single source sample, sequenced in a study of cytomegalovirus exposure and HLA in healthy donors. Researchers ran the PCR with 60 Vbeta and 13 Jbeta primers. Using immunoSEQ multiplex PCR, the repertoire was profiled, and TCRdb retains in-frame clones only, with some absent. The sample lists 70,000 to 95,000 clones, around 75% seen once, with 2% to 2.5% in the top ten. Source material: PBMCs. All receptors come from a man aged 35-49 years in good health and CMV-seronegative.

Notes on this clone: At one of its ends the junction is not consistent with the germline gene, which may arise from a read error. The V gene is TRBV7-7, the J gene TRBJ2-3, with D possibly TRBD2 on 6 matching bases. Germline values: CDR1 SSHAT, CDR2 FNYEAQ (reference sequence). The CDR3 runs to 15 residues. The CDR3 protein is CASSLVHGTLDTQYF. In nucleotides, the CDR3 is TGTGCTAGCAGCTTAGTGCACGGGACTTTAGATACGCAGTATTTT.

The genes are TRBV11-3 and TRBJ2-7; unclear D gene. The V gene's germline CDR1 is SGHNT and CDR2 YENEEA. The V gene lost 5 bases and the J gene lost 3 bases, with 11 bases spanning the gap. There are 13 residues in the CDR3. CDR3 nucleotide sequence: TGTGCCAGCAGCCCCGGAGAGCTCTACGAGCAGTACTTC. The encoded protein is CASSPGELYEQYF.

This clone appeared a few times. This rearrangement joins TRBV6-5 to TRBJ1-1; D is unclear. The germline V and J ends were trimmed by 6 bases and 8 bases, with 10 bases remaining between them. The germline CDR1 and CDR2 sequences are MNHEY and SVGAGI. The CDR3 has 11 amino acids. The CDR3 reads CASSDGGEAFF. DNA of the CDR3: TGTGCCAGCAGCGACGGAGGCGAAGCTTTCTTT.

This clone has ten or more counts. The V call is TRBV20-1, the J call TRBJ2-7, with no clear D. Trimming cost V 0 bases and J 9 bases, with 6 bases left between them. Germline CDR1 and CDR2: DFQATT and SNEGSKA (reference sequence). This CDR3 has 10 amino acids. The CDR3 is CSARDRWQYF. In DNA, the CDR3 is TGCAGTGCTAGAGACAGGTGGCAGTACTTC.

The genes are TRBV29-1 and TRBJ2-7; 10 bases line up with TRBD1. The germline CDR1 and CDR2 sequences are SQVTM and ANQGSEA. The length of the CDR3 is 15 residues. The J segment lost 2 bases and the V segment lost 1 base, leaving 5 bases of the junction unmatched. The CDR3 DNA reads as TGCAGCGTTGAAGGTGGGGGGACAGGGGCCTACGAGCAGTACTTC. Translation gives CSVEGGGTGAYEQYF.

The gene calls are TRBV7-2 and TRBJ2-2, with D tentatively TRBD2 (5 bases). V was pared by 1 base and J by 4 bases, with 10 bases between. CDR1 and CDR2 (germline): SGHTA, FQGNSA. The CDR3 has 15 residues. CDR3 DNA: TGTGCCAGCAGCTTAGTTGGAGGCCCCACCGGGGAGCTGTTTTTT. Its protein is CASSLVGGPTGELFF.

This clone showed up just a few times. The rearrangement uses TRBV23-1 and TRBJ2-5; 11 nucleotides agree with TRBD1. TRBV23-1 is noted as an ORF with a role that remains uncertain. With 9 bases clipped from V and 1 base from J, the junction kept 7 bases outside the gene matches. The CDR3 runs to 15 residues. In DNA form, the CDR3 reads TGCGCCAGAAGGTGGGGGACAGGGGGCCAAGAGACCCAGTACTTC. Its translation is CARRWGTGGQETQYF.

The chain combines TRBV9 with TRBJ2-2; 11 bases are a match to TRBD1. Per germline, CDR1 SGDLS and CDR2 YYNGEE. The CDR3 spans 14 residues. V was pared by 4 bases and J by 6 bases, with 2 bases of the junction left unmatched. The CDR3 sequence: CASSPGQGAGELFF. For the CDR3, the DNA is TGTGCCAGCAGCCCGGGACAGGGGGCCGGGGAGCTGTTTTTT.

Details on this clone: One junction end disagrees with the germline gene, perhaps due to a read error. The rearrangement joins TRBV7-9 to TRBJ1-1; 7 bases are shared with TRBD1. The CDR3 spans 13 residues. Germline V CDR1 and CDR2: SEHNR, FQNEAQ (reference sequence). CDR3 region: CSSSLIRDSEAFF. CDR3 DNA: TGTTCCAGCAGCTTAATTCGGGACAGTGAAGCTTTCTTT.

This clone has a handful of counts. This chain uses TRBV28 with TRBJ1-1; D remains unclear. V shed 3 bases and J shed 4 bases, with 3 bases lying between them. The CDR3 runs to 11 residues. CDR1 and CDR2 (germline): MDHEN, SYDVKM. CDR3 in amino acids: CASSFLTEAFF. CDR3 bases: TGTGCCAGCAGTTTCCTCACTGAAGCTTTCTTT.

The chain recombines TRBV10-2 with TRBJ1-4; D is unclear. V was pared by 9 bases and J by 8 bases, with 16 bases between. CDR1 and CDR2 (germline): WSHSY, SAAADI. The CDR3 contains 13 residues. The CDR3 DNA is TGCGCCAGTGCGAACGCAGGCCGGGAAAAACTGTTTTTT. Its protein product is CASANAGREKLFF.

V gene TRBV20-1 combines with J gene TRBJ1-1; D remains unclear. Trimming pared 5 bases from V and 0 bases from J, leaving 4 bases between. This CDR3 region has 11 residues. Germline assignment: CDR1 DFQATT and CDR2 SNEGSKA (reference sequence). The CDR3 region is CSAVMNTEAFF. The DNA for the CDR3 is TGCAGTGCTGTCATGAACACTGAAGCTTTCTTT.

This clone was detected only once. The chain links TRBV18 to TRBJ1-5; the D gene is possibly TRBD1 (6 bases). The CDR3 is 15 amino acids. V was shortened by 6 bases and J by 3 bases, with 15 bases between the two germline ends. Germline CDR1 KGHSH, CDR2 LQKENI. The CDR3 here is CASSRNRDINQPQHF. The CDR3 nucleotides are TGTGCCAGCTCCCGCAACCGGGACATCAATCAGCCCCAGCATTTT. Full variable domain (outside the CDR3, taken from reference TRBV18 and TRBJ1-5): NAGVMQNPRHLVRRRGQEARLRCSPMKGHSHVYWYRQLPEEGLKFMVYLQKENIIDESGMPKERFSAEFPKEGPSILRIQQVVRGDSAAYFCASSRNRDINQPQHFGDGTRLSIL.

V is TRBV4-2 and J is TRBJ2-4; 12 nucleotides agree with TRBD2. Per germline, CDR1 LGHNA and CDR2 YNFKEQ. With 1 base clipped from V and 0 bases from J, the junction kept 10 bases outside the gene matches. The CDR3 loop spans 20 amino acids. This CDR3 reads CASSQALLAGGLKAKNIQYF. The DNA for the CDR3 is TGTGCCAGCAGCCAAGCCCTCCTAGCGGGGGGGTTGAAAGCCAAAAACATTCAGTACTTC.

The chain employs TRBV28 and TRBJ1-4; 11 nucleotides line up with TRBD1. V dropped 8 bases and J dropped 7; count of bases not matched to a gene: 9. Germline-derived CDR1 and CDR2 are MDHEN and SYDVKM. The CDR3 sequence is 15 residues long. The DNA of the CDR3 is TGTGCCAGCTCTGGGGCGGGACAGGGGGTTGAAAAACTGTTTTTT. The encoded protein is CASSGAGQGVEKLFF.